The 31 T cell receptor beta chains given below trace back to one sample, sequenced in a study of cytomegalovirus exposure and HLA in healthy donors. PCR used 60 Vbeta primers and 13 Jbeta primers. Repertoires were generated with immunoSEQ multiplex PCR, while TCRdb's copy carries only in-frame clones and drops some. This table has tens of thousands of clones, 82% appearing once. Material: PBMCs. These receptors all stem from a man aged 45 to 65 in good health and CMV-seronegative.

V usage is TRBV28 and J usage is TRBJ2-1; a weak D match, TRBD2 (6 bases). CDR3 length equals 15 residues. CDR1 and CDR2 from the germline V gene are MDHEN and SYDVKM. Trimming cost V 1 base and J 7 bases, with 14 bases left between them. The CDR3 region has the DNA TGTGCCAGCAGTTTATCTGGGACTGGGGGAAATGAGCAGTTCTTC. Its protein product is CASSLSGTGGNEQFF.

This clone was seen only once. V gene TRBV27 combines with J gene TRBJ2-7, with D possibly TRBD2 on 5 matching bases. V was clipped by 4 bases and J by 4 bases, with 14 bases between them. Germline V CDR1 and CDR2: MNHEY, SMNVEV (reference sequence). There are 14 residues in the CDR3. CDR3 sequence reads: CASSYAGPAYEQYF. The DNA of the CDR3 is TGTGCCAGCAGTTATGCGGGTCCCGCTTACGAGCAGTACTTC.

The chain joins TRBV5-6 to TRBJ2-1; possible D gene TRBD1, 6 bases. Trimming removed 2 bases from V and 9 bases from J, with 18 bases in between. Germline V gene data show CDR1 as SGHDT and CDR2 as YYEEEE. The CDR3 contains 15 residues. The CDR3 is CASSFVDRPTSEQFF. Here the CDR3 DNA reads TGTGCCAGCAGCTTCGTCGACAGGCCTACAAGTGAGCAGTTCTTC.

The chain is built from TRBV6-5 and TRBJ1-4; D unresolved. Between the trimmed V and J ends, which lost 6 bases and 6 bases, there was a span of 11 bases. The CDR3 consists of 13 residues. Germline loops: CDR1 MNHEY, CDR2 SVGAGI. This CDR3 is CASRSESHEKLFF. CDR3 coding DNA: TGTGCCAGCAGATCAGAATCTCATGAAAAACTGTTTTTT.

The chain joins TRBV6-1 to TRBJ2-3, with 10 bases aligning to TRBD1. V shed 6 bases and J 5 bases; nucleotides not matched to a gene: 2. The CDR3 has 13 residues. In germline, CDR1 is MNHNS, CDR2 SASEGT. The DNA of the CDR3 is TGTGCCAGCAGGACAGGGGGCGAAGATACGCAGTATTTT. Protein: CASRTGGEDTQYF.

This chain uses TRBV27 with TRBJ1-1; D is uncertain. The CDR3 loop spans 13 amino acids. The germline gives CDR1 MNHEY, CDR2 SMNVEV (reference sequence). V dropped 2 bases and J dropped 6 bases, with 10 bases sitting between them. The CDR3 DNA reads as TGTGCCAGCAGTTTAACTTCGACATCTGAAGCTTTCTTT. It is translated as CASSLTSTSEAFF.

This clone turned up a few times. The chain links TRBV5-4 to TRBJ1-1, with 8 bases that match TRBD1. The germline CDR1 and CDR2 sequences are SGHNT and YYREEE (reference sequence). The CDR3 loop spans 13 amino acids. V shed 4 bases, J shed 4 bases, and the junction held 3 bases outside the gene matches. The CDR3 spells CASSRDRITEAFF. CDR3 nucleotides: TGTGCCAGCAGCCGGGACAGGATCACTGAAGCTTTCTTT.

The J gene is TRBJ2-3, the V gene TRBV7-2; D unclear. CDR1 and CDR2 from the germline V gene are SGHTA and FQGNSA. CDR3 size: 14 residues. V gave up 0 bases and J gave up 2 bases, with 6 bases separating them. This CDR3 reads CASSLASSTDTQYF. CDR3 DNA: TGTGCCAGCAGCTTAGCGTCCTCCACAGATACGCAGTATTTT.

The rearrangement joins TRBV28 to TRBJ2-7; D uncertain. V shed 4 bases and J shed 7 bases, with 14 bases lying between them. The CDR3 spans 13 residues. From germline, CDR1 is MDHEN and CDR2 SYDVKM. The CDR3 DNA is TGTGCCAGCAGTTCGCTTCGTCGGCGGGAGCAGTACTTC. Translating it yields CASSSLRRREQYF. Combining the CDR3 with reference TRBV28 and TRBJ2-7 gives the whole variable domain DVKVTQSSRYLVKRTGEKVFLECVQDMDHENMFWYRQDPGLGLRLIYFSYDVKMKEKGDIPEGYSVSREKKERFSLILESASTNQTSMYLCASSSLRRREQYFGPGTRLTVT.

The chain links TRBV7-9 to TRBJ1-2; TRBD1 might be the D (6 bases). V lost 5 bases, J lost 4 bases, and 14 bases lay in between. Germline loops: CDR1 SEHNR, CDR2 FQNEAQ (reference sequence). The length of the CDR3 is 14 residues. CDR3 sequence (DNA): TGTGCCAGCAGCCAACAACAGGGTAGCTATGGCTACACCTTC. This sequence encodes CASSQQQGSYGYTF.

The chain couples TRBV7-8 to TRBJ2-5, with 11 bases identical to TRBD2. The J call is in doubt because the DNA end fits TRBJ2-7 better. CDR1 is SGHVS and CDR2 is FQNEAQ in the germline V gene. This CDR3 spans 16 amino acids. CDR3 nucleotides: TGTGCCAGCAGCAGAACCTCTAGCGGGGGGATCTACGAGCAGTACTTC. Translating it yields CASSRTSSGGIYEQYF.

This rearrangement joins TRBV7-3 to TRBJ1-5; a weak D match, TRBD1 (6 bases). The germline V and J ends were trimmed by 6 bases and 0 bases, with 15 bases remaining between them. From germline, CDR1 is SGHTA and CDR2 FQGTGA. The CDR3 loop spans 16 amino acids. CDR3 nucleotides: TGTGCCAGCAGATTACAGGGCCCGGCTAGCAATCAGCCCCAGCATTTT. Amino acids: CASRLQGPASNQPQHF.

This clone was counted once. This sequence joins TRBV5-1 and TRBJ2-3; 12 bases line up with TRBD2. The CDR3 has 16 residues. V shed 0 bases, J shed 4 bases, and the junction held 3 bases outside the gene matches. Germline CDR1 and CDR2: SGHRS and YFSETQ. CDR3 coding DNA: TGCGCCAGCAGCTTGGAGCCTAGCGGGGGGGCAGATACGCAGTATTTT. The encoded protein is CASSLEPSGGADTQYF.

The chain carries TRBV5-1 and TRBJ2-5; 8 nucleotides match TRBD2. Germline assignment: CDR1 SGHRS and CDR2 YFSETQ. J was trimmed by 3 bases and V by 2 bases; bases with no gene match: 6. CDR3 length equals 15 residues. The CDR3 DNA is TGCGCCAGCAGCTTCCTCACTAGCGGTGAAGAGACCCAGTACTTC. The encoded protein is CASSFLTSGEETQYF.

The V gene is TRBV30, the J gene TRBJ2-7; the match to TRBD1 covers 11 bases. In germline, CDR1 is GTSNPN, CDR2 SVGIG (reference sequence). The CDR3 runs to 14 residues. V shed 7 bases, J shed 4 bases, and the junction held 9 bases outside the gene matches. The CDR3: CASRDRGLLYEQYF. The CDR3 DNA reads TGTGCCTCAAGGGACAGGGGGTTATTATACGAGCAGTACTTC.

The chain combines TRBV28 with TRBJ2-1; maybe TRBD2 (5 bases). Trimming left V 4 bases short and J 2 bases short, with 18 bases between. This CDR3 is 17 amino acids long. Germline V lookup: CDR1 MDHEN, CDR2 SYDVKM. CDR3 residues: CASSSPVGEKTYNEQFF. The CDR3 DNA sequence: TGTGCCAGCAGTTCCCCGGTGGGAGAGAAAACCTACAATGAGCAGTTCTTC. The full variable domain, rest sourced from reference TRBV28 and TRBJ2-1, is DVKVTQSSRYLVKRTGEKVFLECVQDMDHENMFWYRQDPGLGLRLIYFSYDVKMKEKGDIPEGYSVSREKKERFSLILESASTNQTSMYLCASSSPVGEKTYNEQFFGPGTRLTVL.

The V call is TRBV7-9, the J call TRBJ1-3; weak D call: TRBD1 (6 bases). The V gene lost 5 bases and the J gene lost 0 bases, with 8 bases spanning the gap. CDR3 size: 14 residues. Germline V gene data show CDR1 as SEHNR and CDR2 as FQNEAQ (reference sequence). This CDR3 reads CASSLDSSGNTIYF. The CDR3 DNA reads as TGTGCCAGCAGCCTGGACAGCTCTGGAAACACCATATATTTT.

J is TRBJ2-7 and V is TRBV28; 8 nucleotides match TRBD1. The J segment lost 6 bases and the V segment lost 5 bases, leaving 3 bases of the junction unmatched. This CDR3 is built from 12 residues. Germline CDR1 is MDHEN and CDR2 is SYDVKM. CDR3 sequence (DNA): TGTGCCAGCAGTATACAGGGGGGCGAGCAGTACTTC. It encodes CASSIQGGEQYF.

This chain joins TRBV19 and TRBJ1-4; the D is unclear. V lost 5 bases and J lost 8, with 18 bases in between. This CDR3 is built from 15 residues. The V gene's germline CDR1 is LNHDA and CDR2 SQIVND (reference sequence). The CDR3 loop is CASSALAGDNEKLFF. The CDR3 DNA sequence: TGTGCCAGTAGTGCTCTGGCGGGTGACAACGAAAAACTGTTTTTT. The variable domain in full, completed from reference TRBV19 and TRBJ1-4, reads DGGITQSPKYLFRKEGQNVTLSCEQNLNHDAMYWYRQDPGQGLRLIYYSQIVNDFQKGDIAEGYSVSREKKESFPLTVTSAQKNPTAFYLCASSALAGDNEKLFFGSGTQLSVL.

This clone was found a few times. CDR3 sequence reads: CASSNPGRQPQHF. Written as DNA, the CDR3 is TGTGCCAGCAGTAATCCGGGGAGGCAGCCCCAGCATTTT. This chain joins TRBV28 and TRBJ1-5; no clear D. CDR1 is MDHEN and CDR2 is SYDVKM in the germline V gene. The CDR3 contains 13 residues. Deletions cut 5 bases from V and 7 bases from J, with 12 bases between.

This rearrangement joins TRBV11-2 to TRBJ1-1; D may be TRBD1 (5 bases). CDR3 length: 16 amino acids. Trimming removed 3 bases at V and 4 bases at J, with 18 bases between. Germline lookup yields CDR1 SGHAT and CDR2 FQNNGV. CDR3 amino acids: CASSLDISSASTEAFF. In DNA, the CDR3 is TGTGCCAGCAGCTTGGACATTTCGTCAGCGAGCACTGAAGCTTTCTTT.

The chain links TRBV6-5 to TRBJ2-2; D remains unclear. The CDR3 extends over 15 amino acids. The germline V and J ends were trimmed by 4 bases and 10 bases, with 19 bases remaining between them. In germline, CDR1 is MNHEY, CDR2 SVGAGI. The CDR3 DNA sequence: TGTGCCAGCAGTTCTCTGGGTAGCCCCATAATGGAGCTGTTTTTT. It is translated as CASSSLGSPIMELFF.

The chain recombines TRBV30 with TRBJ1-5, with D possibly being TRBD1 (5 bases). This CDR3 spans 14 amino acids. V gave up 1 base and J gave up 6 bases, with 13 bases separating them. Germline loops: CDR1 GTSNPN, CDR2 SVGIG (reference sequence). CDR3 coding DNA: TGTGCCTGGAGTGACACAGGATGTGGTCAGCCCCAGCATTTT. This sequence encodes CAWSDTGCGQPQHF.

The rearrangement links TRBV21-1 to TRBJ2-3; the listed D gene, TRBD2, was not tested against the DNA. TRBV21-1 is tagged as a pseudogene. The CDR3 is 20 amino acids. In nucleotides, the CDR3 is TGTGCCAGCAGCAAAGGGGGCCTAGCGGGACTCCTTTACCGCACAGATACGCAGTATTTT. This codes for CASSKGGLAGLLYRTDTQYF.

In nucleotides, the CDR3 is TGTGCCAGCAGACCCAGAAGAGGGACAGCCATAAGTCGCCCCCAGCATTTT. This gives the protein CASRPRRGTAISRPQHF. The gene calls are TRBV28 and TRBJ1-5; TRBD1 matches 7 bases. The CDR3 consists of 17 residues. Germline V gene lookup returns CDR1 MDHEN and CDR2 SYDVKM. V trimming: 6 bases; J trimming: 10 bases; junction bases outside the gene matches: 21.

The chain couples TRBV6-1 to TRBJ2-6; D perhaps matches TRBD1 (5 bases). The germline V gene encodes CDR1 MNHNS and CDR2 SASEGT. This CDR3 has 15 amino acids. V lost 4 bases and J lost 1, with 8 bases in between. The CDR3 nucleotides read TGTGCCAGCAGTGTTAAGGGGTCTGGGGCCAACGTCCTGACTTTC. It codes for CASSVKGSGANVLTF.

V and J are TRBV9 and TRBJ2-3; 7 nucleotides match TRBD1. The CDR3 contains 15 residues. Per the germline V gene, CDR1 is SGDLS and CDR2 is YYNGEE. The ends lost 4 bases at V and 4 bases at J; junction bases unmatched: 9. Here the CDR3 reads CASSSGSQGADTQYF. Here the CDR3 DNA reads TGTGCCAGCAGCTCCGGGTCCCAGGGGGCAGATACGCAGTATTTT.

This clone was detected many times. At one end, the junction sequence differs from germline, possibly due to a read error. The CDR3 sequence: CASSSNERVQGKTESFF. The CDR3 region has the DNA TGTGCCAGCAGCTCTAACGAACGGGTACAGGGGAAAACTGAATCTTTCTTT. The V gene is TRBV13, the J gene TRBJ1-1; 7 bases are a match to TRBD1. The germline V gene encodes CDR1 PRHDT and CDR2 FYEKMQ (reference sequence). CDR3 length equals 17 residues.

J is TRBJ2-7 and V is TRBV28; TRBD1 matches 8 bases. The CDR3 runs to 16 residues. CDR1 and CDR2 (germline): MDHEN, SYDVKM. V trimming: 6 bases; J trimming: 0 bases; junction bases outside the gene matches: 10. CDR3 in DNA: TGTGCCAGCAGAGCTGTCGACAGGGGAAGCTCCTACGAGCAGTACTTC. Its translation is CASRAVDRGSSYEQYF.

The rearrangement joins TRBV19 to TRBJ2-1; D remains unclear. Germline V gene data show CDR1 as LNHDA and CDR2 as SQIVND (reference sequence). V was trimmed by 3 bases and J by 10 bases, leaving 16 bases between them. This CDR3 has 14 amino acids. CDR3 region: CASSIAAPTPEQFF. In DNA form, the CDR3 reads TGTGCCAGTAGTATCGCCGCGCCGACTCCGGAGCAGTTCTTC.

This chain links TRBV7-9 with TRBJ2-3, with 10 bases fitting TRBD2. Germline CDR1 is SEHNR and CDR2 is FQNEAQ (reference sequence). There are 12 residues in the CDR3. The DNA for the CDR3 is TGTTCCGGGACTAGCGTGCCAGATACGCAGTATTTT. Translating gives CSGTSVPDTQYF.